This T cell receptor beta chain was sequenced in a study of Graves' ophthalmopathy and Graves' hyperthyroidism. As for the study in general: Being free of ophthalmopathy for 18 months of follow-up defined stable hyperthyroidism.

Comment on this clonotype: This may arise from a read error, as a much more abundant clone is one base away.

The authors amplified TCR beta CDR3 regions, and they did so from RNA transcripts for repertoire sequencing. First-round RT-PCR used HTBI primers; second-round multiplex PCR followed. TCRdb reanalysed the multiplex PCR reads using MiXCR and keeps one entry per CDR3 protein. Found here are around 1,000,000 distinct CDR3 sequences, around a third of them singletons; the top ten hold around 10%. This CDR3 has 16 amino acids. The germline V gene has CDR1 LNHDA and CDR2 SQIVND (reference sequence). Aged 18 to 65, hyperthyroidism patients had new diagnoses of under 2 months' duration. Exclusion criteria comprised other autoimmune diseases, uncontrolled infections, pregnancy or lactation in patients.

Sequencing was done on a sample of peripheral blood or thyroid tissue (not recorded which). The chain joins TRBV19 to TRBJ1-5; TRBD1 agrees at 8 bases. This receptor was identified in an adult man with Graves' hyperthyroidism. Here the CDR3 reads CASSTPWTGNDQPRHF. The CDR3 DNA is TGTGCCAGTAGTACCCCCTGGACAGGGAACGACCAGCCCCGGCATTTT.